Presented here are 20 T cell receptor beta chains from one specimen sequenced in a study of blood T cell repertoires in COVID-19. TCRdb's copy holds only in-frame clones and misses some; the assay was immunoSEQ multiplex PCR. The sample has around 140,000 clones, roughly 87% seen once; the top ten hold 0.8% to 0.95%. Input material: peripheral blood. Every receptor here comes from a woman aged 50 to 65 with acute or convalescent COVID-19.

The chain employs TRBV29-1 and TRBJ1-1, with a tentative D call TRBD1 (5 bases). The germline V gene encodes CDR1 SQVTM and CDR2 ANQGSEA. V was clipped by 7 bases and J by 1 base, with 10 bases between them. The CDR3 consists of 12 residues. The CDR3 DNA reads TGCAGCGGGGGCCCAGGGAACACTGAAGCTTTCTTT. Its translation: CSGGPGNTEAFF.

This clone was observed a few times. The V gene is TRBV30, the J gene TRBJ1-2, with D maybe TRBD1 (6 bases). The CDR3 covers 12 residues. Germline CDR1 reads GTSNPN; CDR2 reads SVGIG (reference sequence). V was pared by 4 bases and J by 5 bases, with 11 bases between. The CDR3 DNA is TGTGCCTGGAACCCAGGACAGTATGGCTACACCTTC. Its translation: CAWNPGQYGYTF.

The chain couples TRBV5-1 to TRBJ2-2; TRBD2 matches at 15 bases. J was trimmed by 9 bases and V by 4 bases; bases with no gene match: 7. CDR1 and CDR2 from the germline V gene are SGHRS and YFSETQ. The CDR3 is 16 amino acids. The CDR3 coding sequence is TGCGCCAGCAGCGAGGGACTAGCGGGGGGCCACCGGGAGCTGTTTTTT. It translates to CASSEGLAGGHRELFF.

J is TRBJ2-2 and V is TRBV30; a possible D gene is TRBD2 (5 bases). Germline lookup yields CDR1 GTSNPN and CDR2 SVGIG (reference sequence). V lost 4 bases and J lost 5, with 11 bases in between. The CDR3 is 13 residues long. CDR3 region: CAWKLGFTGELFF. CDR3 bases: TGTGCCTGGAAACTAGGGTTTACCGGGGAGCTGTTTTTT.

This clone was recorded only once. The chain links TRBV24-1 to TRBJ1-2; D remains unclear. Germline CDR1 KGHDR, CDR2 SFDVKD. CDR3 length: 12 residues. Trimming took off 4 bases at V and 3 bases at J, with 5 bases between the two ends. The CDR3 is CATSEADYGYTF. The CDR3, as DNA: TGTGCCACCAGTGAGGCGGACTATGGCTACACCTTC.

The chain recombines TRBV11-2 with TRBJ2-1, with 10 bases identical to TRBD2. The CDR3 runs to 19 residues. V was clipped by 4 bases and J by 6 bases; unmatched bases: 18. Germline V lookup: CDR1 SGHAT, CDR2 FQNNGV. CDR3 DNA sequence: TGTGCCAGCAGCTCATATGCCCTAGCGGGAGTACCAGCGGGCAATGAGCAGTTCTTC. This codes for CASSSYALAGVPAGNEQFF.

This chain links TRBV29-1 with TRBJ1-2; 8 nucleotides agree with TRBD1. Germline V gives CDR1 SQVTM, CDR2 ANQGSEA. J was trimmed by 5 bases and V by 5 bases; bases with no gene match: 4. This CDR3 comprises 12 residues. CDR3 in amino acids: CSVWTGWYGYTF. DNA for the CDR3: TGCAGCGTTTGGACAGGGTGGTATGGCTACACCTTC.

The V gene is TRBV9, the J gene TRBJ1-4, with D unclear. Germline lookup yields CDR1 SGDLS and CDR2 YYNGEE. The CDR3 covers 13 residues. The V end lost 0 bases, the J end lost 8 bases, and 8 bases lay between the germline ends. CDR3 protein: CASSVEPREKLFF. DNA of the CDR3: TGTGCCAGCAGCGTAGAGCCCAGGGAAAAACTGTTTTTT.

The rearrangement links TRBV11-2 to TRBJ2-3; possibly TRBD2 for D (7 bases). The V and J ends lost 5 bases and 0 bases respectively, with 18 bases between them. From germline, CDR1 is SGHAT and CDR2 FQNNGV. The CDR3 runs 17 residues. CDR3 amino acids: CASSRGGEGLSTDTQYF. The CDR3 DNA reads as TGTGCCAGCAGCAGAGGGGGTGAGGGACTAAGCACAGATACGCAGTATTTT.

The chain recombines TRBV9 with TRBJ1-1, with 9 bases identical to TRBD1. CDR1 is SGDLS, CDR2 YYNGEE, per germline. J was trimmed by 4 bases and V by 0 bases; bases with no gene match: 10. The CDR3 is made up of 17 amino acids. CDR3 in DNA: TGTGCCAGCAGCGTAGGAAGCTATGGGACAGGGATCACTGAAGCTTTCTTT. Translation: CASSVGSYGTGITEAFF.

This clone was observed a few times. The chain links TRBV2 to TRBJ1-1; D is perhaps TRBD1 (5 bases). This CDR3 spans 15 amino acids. Looked up from germline, CDR1 is SNHLY and CDR2 is FYNNEI. Trimming removed 4 bases at V and 5 bases at J, with 17 bases between. CDR3 region: CASSVQWGGGTEAFF. Here the CDR3 DNA reads TGTGCCAGCAGTGTCCAGTGGGGCGGAGGGACTGAAGCTTTCTTT.

The genes are TRBV11-2 and TRBJ2-1; 8 nucleotides agree with TRBD2. The CDR3 covers 16 residues. V lost 0 bases to trimming and J lost 0 bases; unmatched junction nucleotides: 1. In germline, CDR1 is SGHAT, CDR2 FQNNGV. CDR3 residues: CASSLDLAGSYNEQFF. The CDR3 region has the DNA TGTGCCAGCAGCTTAGATCTAGCGGGCTCCTACAATGAGCAGTTCTTC.

This CDR3 is CASSLQGGETEAFF. The DNA of the CDR3 is TGCGCCAGCAGCCTACAAGGAGGGGAGACTGAAGCTTTCTTT. This chain connects TRBV5-1 to TRBJ1-1, with D perhaps TRBD1 (5 bases). Trimming removed 4 bases from V and 5 bases from J, with 15 bases in between. Looked up from germline, CDR1 is SGHRS and CDR2 is YFSETQ. The CDR3 runs to 14 residues. The full variable domain, its missing parts supplied by reference TRBV5-1 and TRBJ1-1, is KAGVTQTPRYLIKTRGQQVTLSCSPISGHRSVSWYQQTPGQGLQFLFEYFSETQRNKGNFPGRFSGRQFSNSRSEMNVSTLELGDSALYLCASSLQGGETEAFFGQGTRLTVV.

The chain combines TRBV6-5 with TRBJ1-1; TRBD1 agrees at 7 bases. Germline CDR1 and CDR2: MNHEY and SVGAGI. There are 11 residues in the CDR3. J lost 8 bases, V lost 6 bases, and 3 bases had no gene match. The CDR3 loop reads CASRTGREAFF. CDR3 sequence (DNA): TGTGCCAGCAGGACAGGGCGGGAAGCTTTCTTT.

The chain carries TRBV19 and TRBJ2-3; possible D gene TRBD2, 5 bases. This CDR3 contains 16 residues. CDR1 and CDR2 from the germline V gene are LNHDA and SQIVND (reference sequence). Trimming left V 3 bases short and J 0 bases short, with 13 bases between. CDR3 nucleotide sequence: TGTGCCAGTAGTATTACGGCGGGCGGAAGCACAGATACGCAGTATTTT. This encodes CASSITAGGSTDTQYF.

CDR3 loop: CASSAPAGSYTF. The CDR3 nucleotides are TGTGCCAGCAGTGCCCCCGCCGGGTCCTACACCTTC. This chain uses TRBV2 with TRBJ1-2; D unresolved. The CDR3 spans 12 residues. Germline V gene sequence: CDR1 SNHLY, CDR2 FYNNEI. V was clipped by 4 bases and J by 10 bases, with 13 bases between them.

The rearrangement links TRBV5-5 to TRBJ2-7, with a weak D call TRBD2 (6 bases). This CDR3 contains 14 residues. Germline CDR1 is SGHKS and CDR2 is YYEKEE (reference sequence). V shed 6 bases and J shed 4 bases, with 17 bases lying between them. CDR3 bases: TGTGCCAGCAAACCCTCCCCAGGGAGGTACGAGCAGTACTTC. This encodes CASKPSPGRYEQYF.

J is TRBJ1-4 and V is TRBV9; D gene unclear. Germline V gene lookup returns CDR1 SGDLS and CDR2 YYNGEE. The germline V and J ends were trimmed by 0 bases and 3 bases, with 9 bases remaining between them. The CDR3 has 15 residues. CDR3 residues: CASSVVPGPNEKLFF. The CDR3 coding sequence is TGTGCCAGCAGCGTAGTTCCCGGTCCTAATGAAAAACTGTTTTTT.

This chain links TRBV7-2 with TRBJ2-7; TRBD1 is a possible D gene (6 bases). The V end was cut by 4 bases, the J end by 2 bases, with 15 bases between. Germline V gives CDR1 SGHTA, CDR2 FQGNSA. This CDR3 spans 15 amino acids. CDR3 DNA sequence: TGTGCCAGCAGCTCCCCCCCGGACAGTACCTACGAGCAGTACTTC. Its translation is CASSSPPDSTYEQYF.

V usage is TRBV6-1 and J usage is TRBJ1-1, with D possibly being TRBD1 (5 bases). Germline CDR1 is MNHNS and CDR2 is SASEGT. CDR3 length equals 15 residues. V lost 0 bases to trimming and J lost 0 bases, with 8 bases between them. The CDR3 bases are TGTGCCAGCAGTGAAGCGCAGGGCTTGAACACTGAAGCTTTCTTT. This gives the protein CASSEAQGLNTEAFF.